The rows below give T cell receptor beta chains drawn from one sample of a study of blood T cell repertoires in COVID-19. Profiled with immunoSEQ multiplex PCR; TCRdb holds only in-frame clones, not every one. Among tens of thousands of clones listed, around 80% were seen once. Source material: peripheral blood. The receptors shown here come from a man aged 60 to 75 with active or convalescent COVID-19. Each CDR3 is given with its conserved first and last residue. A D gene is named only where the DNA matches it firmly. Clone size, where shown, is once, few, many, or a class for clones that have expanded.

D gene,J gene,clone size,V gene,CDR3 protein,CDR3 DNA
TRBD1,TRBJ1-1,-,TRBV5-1,CASSTGTGSTEAFF,TGCGCCAGCAGCACCGGGACAGGGAGCACTGAAGCTTTCTTT
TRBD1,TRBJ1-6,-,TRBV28,CASSLGTVNSPLHF,TGTGCCAGCAGTTTGGGGACAGTTAATTCACCCCTCCACTTT
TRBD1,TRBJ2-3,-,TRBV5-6,CASSLGTGMGNTQYF,TGTGCCAGCAGCTTGGGGACAGGGATGGGAAATACGCAGTATTTT
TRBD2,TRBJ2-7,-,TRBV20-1,CSASFAGGPYEQYF,TGCAGTGCTAGTTTTGCGGGGGGTCCCTACGAGCAGTACTTC
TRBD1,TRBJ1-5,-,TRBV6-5,CASSPDRVNQPQHF,TGTGCCAGCAGCCCCGACAGGGTCAATCAGCCCCAGCATTTT
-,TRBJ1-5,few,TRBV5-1,CASSPAGDQPQHF,TGCGCCAGCAGCCCGGCGGGGGATCAGCCCCAGCATTTT
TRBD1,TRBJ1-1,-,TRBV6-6,CASSSGQGEAFF,TGTGCCAGCAGTTCCGGACAGGGTGAAGCTTTCTTT
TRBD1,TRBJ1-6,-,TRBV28,CASSFPDRDQNNSPLHF,TGTGCCAGCAGTTTTCCCGACAGGGACCAGAATAATTCACCCCTCCACTTT
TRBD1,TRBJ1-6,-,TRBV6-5,CASSQGTGGDSPLHF,TGTGCCAGCAGCCAAGGGACAGGCGGAGATTCACCCCTCCACTTT
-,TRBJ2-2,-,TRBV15,CATSREGGANTGELFF,TGTGCCACCAGCAGAGAGGGCGGGGCGAACACCGGGGAGCTGTTTTTT
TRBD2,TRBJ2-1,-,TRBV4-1,CASSQELGLAGGGDEQFF,TGCGCCAGCAGCCAAGAGCTCGGCCTAGCGGGGGGCGGGGATGAGCAGTTCTTC
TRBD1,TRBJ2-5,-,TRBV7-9,CASSYQGVQETQYF,TGTGCCAGCAGCTACCAGGGGGTCCAAGAGACCCAGTACTTC
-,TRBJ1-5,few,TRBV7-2,CASSLMPGVENQPQHF,TGTGCCAGCAGCTTAATGCCAGGTGTTGAGAATCAGCCCCAGCATTTT
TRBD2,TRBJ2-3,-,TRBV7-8,CANSLAVQRGATDTQYF,TGTGCCAACAGCTTAGCGGTACAGCGGGGGGCCACAGATACGCAGTATTTT
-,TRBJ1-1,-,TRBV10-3,CAISDGGGGDTEAFF,TGTGCCATCAGTGATGGGGGTGGAGGGGACACTGAAGCTTTCTTT
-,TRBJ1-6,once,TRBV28,CASSFVRQVGPLHF,TGTGCCAGCAGTTTCGTCCGACAGGTAGGGCCCCTCCACTTT
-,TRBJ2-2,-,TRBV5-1,CASSLQGTGELFF,TGCGCCAGCAGCTTGCAGGGGACCGGGGAGCTGTTTTTT
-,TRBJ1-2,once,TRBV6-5,CASSYNLNYGYTF,TGTGCCAGCAGTTATAATCTTAACTATGGCTACACCTTC
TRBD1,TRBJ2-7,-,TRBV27,CASSGTGTGTYEQYF,TGTGCCAGCAGTGGTACCGGGACAGGGACCTACGAGCAGTACTTC
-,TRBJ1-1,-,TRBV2,CASSVGMNTEAFF,TGTGCCAGCAGTGTGGGCATGAACACTGAAGCTTTCTTT
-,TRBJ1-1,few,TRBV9,CASSVVSILNTEAFF,TGTGCCAGCAGCGTAGTGTCCATTTTGAACACTGAAGCTTTCTTT
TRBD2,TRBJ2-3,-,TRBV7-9,CTSSLRGGTDTQYF,TGTACCAGCAGCTTGCGGGGGGGCACAGATACGCAGTATTTT
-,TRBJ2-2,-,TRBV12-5,CASGFGAGVRRTGELFF,TGTGCTAGTGGTTTTGGGGCAGGCGTAAGACGGACCGGGGAGCTGTTTTTT
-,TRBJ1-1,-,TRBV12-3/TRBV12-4,CASRPDGGGEAFF,TGTGCCAGCAGACCCGATGGGGGAGGTGAAGCTTTCTTT
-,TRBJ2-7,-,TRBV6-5,CASSSPGGRHEQYF,TGTGCCAGCAGTTCCCCCGGGGGGCGCCACGAGCAGTACTTC
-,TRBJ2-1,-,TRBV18,CASSPGPDNEQFF,TGTGCCAGCTCACCGGGGCCTGACAATGAGCAGTTCTTC
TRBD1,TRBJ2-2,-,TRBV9,CASSQGQGANTGELFF,TGTGCCAGCAGCCAAGGACAGGGGGCGAACACCGGGGAGCTGTTTTTT
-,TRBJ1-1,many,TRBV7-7,CASSLGANTEAFF,TGTGCCAGCAGCTTGGGAGCGAACACTGAAGCTTTCTTT
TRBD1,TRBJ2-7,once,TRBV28,CASGDSAYEQYF,TGTGCCAGCGGGGACAGTGCCTACGAGCAGTACTTC
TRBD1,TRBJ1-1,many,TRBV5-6,CASSSFRQGEAFF,TGTGCCAGCAGCTCCTTTCGACAGGGTGAAGCTTTCTTT